This TCR beta chain was identified in a study of regulatory T cells in long-lasting Graves disease. This clonotype was seen repeatedly, ten times or more. The antigen is undetermined. Researchers made TCR beta libraries by using iRepertoire HTBI primers and running Arm-PCR on CDR3 regions. Original data processing: Across all samples, about 59 TRBV segments and 14 TRBJ segments were identified. TCRdb re-called the multiplex PCR reads through MiXCR, storing one row per CDR3 protein. V and J calls and clone size were set by TCRdb, not the authors. Of fewer than 450,000 distinct CDR3 sequences listed, around 21% are singletons. The CDR3 totals 14 residues. The V gene lost 3 bases and the J gene lost 3 bases, with 12 bases spanning the gap. Time point indicated: persistent/refractory GD, antithyroid drugs over 5 years with positive TRAb. The authors made the TCR library using RNA they extracted from PBMCs.

Study outcomes and limitations: The study found persistent patients shared more public clonotypes (fewer than 3,000) than new patients (just over 950). Patients with persistent disease showed a bias toward TRBV28, TRBJ1-2 and TRBJ2-5.

This chain uses TRBV12-3 or TRBV12-4 with TRBJ2-7; a possible D gene is TRBD1 (5 bases). This clonotype originated in a female donor with Graves disease. The material was peripheral blood mononuclear cells (PBMCs), obtained when the disease was refractory, from a patient treated with antithyroid drugs. CDR3 coding DNA: TGTGCCAGCAGTTTCCGACAGAGAAACTACGAGCAGTACTTC. Protein sequence: CASSFRQRNYEQYF.